The present TCR beta chain was sequenced within a study of technical replicates of blood from a few donors. The CDR3 has 16 residues. V lost 0 bases to trimming and J lost 1 base; unmatched junction nucleotides: 2. Germline V gene sequence: CDR1 LGHNA, CDR2 YNFKEQ. The repertoire was sequenced with immunoSEQ multiplex PCR; TCRdb's copy has only in-frame clones and lacks some. The data contain roughly 100,000 clones, approximately 96% of them singletons. J is TRBJ2-5 and V is TRBV4-2; the match to TRBD2 covers 10 bases. This sequence was found in a human donor in good health. The sequencing sample was made of T cells isolated from PBMCs. CDR3 nucleotides: TGTGCCAGCAGCCAAGAGTTAGCGGGGGGCCAAGAGACCCAGTACTTC. Encoded protein: CASSQELAGGQETQYF.